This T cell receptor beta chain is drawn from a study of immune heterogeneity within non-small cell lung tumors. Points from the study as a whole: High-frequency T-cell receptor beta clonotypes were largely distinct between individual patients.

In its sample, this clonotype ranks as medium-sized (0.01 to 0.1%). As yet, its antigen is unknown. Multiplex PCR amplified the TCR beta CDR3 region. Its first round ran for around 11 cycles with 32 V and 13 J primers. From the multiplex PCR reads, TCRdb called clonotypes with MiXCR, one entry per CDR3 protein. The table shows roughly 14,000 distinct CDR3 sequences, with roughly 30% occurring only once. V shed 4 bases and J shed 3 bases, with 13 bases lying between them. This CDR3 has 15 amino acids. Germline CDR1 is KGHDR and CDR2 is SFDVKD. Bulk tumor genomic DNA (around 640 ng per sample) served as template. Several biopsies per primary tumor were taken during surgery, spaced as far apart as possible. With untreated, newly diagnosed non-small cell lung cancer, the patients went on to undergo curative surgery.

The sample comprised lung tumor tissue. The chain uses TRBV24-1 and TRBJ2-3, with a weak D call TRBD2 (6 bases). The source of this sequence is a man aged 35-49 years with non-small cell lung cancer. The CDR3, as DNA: TGTGCCACCAGTGAACCCGTTGGGGGGACAGATACGCAGTATTTT. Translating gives CATSEPVGGTDTQYF.